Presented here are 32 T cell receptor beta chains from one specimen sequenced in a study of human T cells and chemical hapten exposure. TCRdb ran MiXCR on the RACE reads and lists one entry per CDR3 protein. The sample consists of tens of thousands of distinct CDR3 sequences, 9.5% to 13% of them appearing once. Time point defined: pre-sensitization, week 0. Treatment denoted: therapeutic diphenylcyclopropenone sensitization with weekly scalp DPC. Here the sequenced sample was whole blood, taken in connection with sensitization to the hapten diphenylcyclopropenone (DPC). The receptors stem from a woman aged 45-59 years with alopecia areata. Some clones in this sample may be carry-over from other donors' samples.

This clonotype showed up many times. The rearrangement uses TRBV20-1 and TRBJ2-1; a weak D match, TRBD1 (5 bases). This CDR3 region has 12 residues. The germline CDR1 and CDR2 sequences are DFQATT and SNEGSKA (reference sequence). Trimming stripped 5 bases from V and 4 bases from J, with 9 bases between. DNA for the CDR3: TGCAGTGCTCGACGACAGTACAATGAGCAGTTCTTC. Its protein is CSARRQYNEQFF.

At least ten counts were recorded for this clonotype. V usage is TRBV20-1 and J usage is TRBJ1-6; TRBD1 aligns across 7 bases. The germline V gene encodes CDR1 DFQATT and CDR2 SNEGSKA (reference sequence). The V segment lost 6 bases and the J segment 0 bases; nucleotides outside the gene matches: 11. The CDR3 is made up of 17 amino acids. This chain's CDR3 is CSAWVRGASSYNSPLHF. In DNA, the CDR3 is TGCAGTGCCTGGGTCAGGGGGGCGAGCTCCTATAATTCACCCCTCCACTTT.

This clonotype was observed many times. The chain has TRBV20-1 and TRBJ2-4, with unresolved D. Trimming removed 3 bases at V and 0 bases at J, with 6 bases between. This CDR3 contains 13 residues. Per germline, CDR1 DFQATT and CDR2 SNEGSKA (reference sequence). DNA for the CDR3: TGCAGTGCTAGTCAGTTAGCCAAAAACATTCAGTACTTC. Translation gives CSASQLAKNIQYF.

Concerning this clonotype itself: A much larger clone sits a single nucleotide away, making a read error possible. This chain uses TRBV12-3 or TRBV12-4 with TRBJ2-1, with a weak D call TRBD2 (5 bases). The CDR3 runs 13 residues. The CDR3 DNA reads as TGTGTCAGCGGTCGAAGCTCCTACAATGAGCAGTTCTTC. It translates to CVSGRSSYNEQFF.

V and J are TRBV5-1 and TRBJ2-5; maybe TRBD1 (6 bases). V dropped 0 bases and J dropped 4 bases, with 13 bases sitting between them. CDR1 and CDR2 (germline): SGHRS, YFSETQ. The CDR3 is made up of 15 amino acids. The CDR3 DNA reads TGCGCCAGCAGCTTGGGACAGGTGGGCGGAGAGACCCAGTACTTC. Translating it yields CASSLGQVGGETQYF. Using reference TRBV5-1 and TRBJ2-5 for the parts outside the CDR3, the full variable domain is KAGVTQTPRYLIKTRGQQVTLSCSPISGHRSVSWYQQTPGQGLQFLFEYFSETQRNKGNFPGRFSGRQFSNSRSEMNVSTLELGDSALYLCASSLGQVGGETQYFGPGTRLLVL.

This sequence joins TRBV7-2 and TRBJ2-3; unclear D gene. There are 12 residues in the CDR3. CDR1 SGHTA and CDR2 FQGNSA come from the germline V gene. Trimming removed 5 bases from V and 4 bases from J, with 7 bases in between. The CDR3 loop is CASSRDSDTQYF. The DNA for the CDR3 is TGTGCCAGCAGCCGTGATTCAGATACGCAGTATTTT.

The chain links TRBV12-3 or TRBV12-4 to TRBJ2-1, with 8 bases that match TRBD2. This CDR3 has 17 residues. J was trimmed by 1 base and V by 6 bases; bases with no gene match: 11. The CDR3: CASSRELADPSYNEQFF. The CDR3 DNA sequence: TGTGCCAGCAGCCGAGAACTAGCGGACCCTTCCTACAATGAGCAGTTCTTC.

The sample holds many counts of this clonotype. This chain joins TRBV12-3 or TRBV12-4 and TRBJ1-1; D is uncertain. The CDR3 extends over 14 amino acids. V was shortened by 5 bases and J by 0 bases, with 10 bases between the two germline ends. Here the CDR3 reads CASSTKTVNTEAFF. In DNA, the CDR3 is TGTGCCAGCAGTACCAAGACGGTGAACACTGAAGCTTTCTTT.

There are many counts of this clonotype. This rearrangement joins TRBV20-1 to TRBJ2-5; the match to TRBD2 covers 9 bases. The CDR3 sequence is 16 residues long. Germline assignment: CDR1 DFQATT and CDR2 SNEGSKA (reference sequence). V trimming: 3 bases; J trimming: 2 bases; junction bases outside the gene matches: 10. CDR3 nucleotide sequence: TGCAGTGCTAGCTTCCGGCTAGCGGGGCCACAAGAGACCCAGTACTTC. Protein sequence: CSASFRLAGPQETQYF.

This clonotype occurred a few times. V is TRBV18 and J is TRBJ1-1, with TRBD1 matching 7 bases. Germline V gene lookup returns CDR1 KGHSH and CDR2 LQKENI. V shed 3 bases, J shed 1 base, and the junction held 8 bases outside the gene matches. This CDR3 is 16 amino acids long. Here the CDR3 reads CASSPILTGANTEAFF. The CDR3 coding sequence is TGTGCCAGCTCACCGATTCTTACAGGGGCGAACACTGAAGCTTTCTTT.

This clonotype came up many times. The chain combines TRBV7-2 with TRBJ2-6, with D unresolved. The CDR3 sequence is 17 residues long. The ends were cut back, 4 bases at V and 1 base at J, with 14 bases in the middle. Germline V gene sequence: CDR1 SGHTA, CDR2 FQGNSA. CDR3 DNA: TGTGCCAGCAGCTCCCGTGGCAGGAGTTCTGGGGCCAACGTCCTGACTTTC. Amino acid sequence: CASSSRGRSSGANVLTF.

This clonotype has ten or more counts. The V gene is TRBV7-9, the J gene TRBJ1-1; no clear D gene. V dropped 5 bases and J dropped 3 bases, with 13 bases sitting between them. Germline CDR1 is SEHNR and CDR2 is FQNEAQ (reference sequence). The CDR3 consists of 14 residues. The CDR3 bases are TGTGCCAGCAGCCCTGACGAATTTCACACTGAAGCTTTCTTT. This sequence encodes CASSPDEFHTEAFF.

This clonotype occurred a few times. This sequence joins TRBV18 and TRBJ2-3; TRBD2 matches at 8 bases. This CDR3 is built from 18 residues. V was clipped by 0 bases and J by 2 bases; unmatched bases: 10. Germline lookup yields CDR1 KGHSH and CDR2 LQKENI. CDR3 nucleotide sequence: TGTGCCAGCTCACCACCGAGGGGTAGCGGGGACGTCACAGATACGCAGTATTTT. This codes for CASSPPRGSGDVTDTQYF.

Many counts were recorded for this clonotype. CDR3 protein: CSARDSGQGIGSQPQHF. CDR3 nucleotides: TGCAGTGCTAGAGACTCGGGACAGGGTATCGGAAGTCAGCCCCAGCATTTT. This chain uses TRBV20-1 with TRBJ1-5, with 9 bases identical to TRBD1. CDR1 and CDR2 (germline): DFQATT, SNEGSKA (reference sequence). With V trimmed by 0 bases and J by 6 bases, 12 bases remained unmatched. The CDR3 is 17 amino acids.

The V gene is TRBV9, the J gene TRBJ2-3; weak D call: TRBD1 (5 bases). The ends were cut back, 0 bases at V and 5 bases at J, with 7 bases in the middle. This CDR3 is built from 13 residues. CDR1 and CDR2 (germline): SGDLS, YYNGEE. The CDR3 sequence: CASSVAGKDTQYF. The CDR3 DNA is TGTGCCAGCAGCGTAGCAGGGAAAGATACGCAGTATTTT.

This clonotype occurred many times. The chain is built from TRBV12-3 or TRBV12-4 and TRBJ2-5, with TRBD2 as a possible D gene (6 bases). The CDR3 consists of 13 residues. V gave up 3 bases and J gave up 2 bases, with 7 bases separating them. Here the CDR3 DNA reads TGTGCCAGCAGTTTTCGGGGGCAAGAGACCCAGTACTTC. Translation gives CASSFRGQETQYF.

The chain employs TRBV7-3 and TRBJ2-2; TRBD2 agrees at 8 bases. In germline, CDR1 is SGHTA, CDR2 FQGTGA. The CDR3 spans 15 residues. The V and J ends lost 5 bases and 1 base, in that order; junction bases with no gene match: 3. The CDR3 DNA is TGTGCCAGCAGCCCGACTAGCGTGAACACCGGGGAGCTGTTTTTT. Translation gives CASSPTSVNTGELFF.

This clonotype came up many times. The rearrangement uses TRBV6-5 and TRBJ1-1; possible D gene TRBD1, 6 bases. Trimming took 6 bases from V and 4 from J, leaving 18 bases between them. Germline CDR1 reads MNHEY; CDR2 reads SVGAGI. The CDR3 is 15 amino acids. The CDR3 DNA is TGTGCCAGCAGCCCGCTGATCGGGGGCGGCACTGAAGCTTTCTTT. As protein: CASSPLIGGGTEAFF.

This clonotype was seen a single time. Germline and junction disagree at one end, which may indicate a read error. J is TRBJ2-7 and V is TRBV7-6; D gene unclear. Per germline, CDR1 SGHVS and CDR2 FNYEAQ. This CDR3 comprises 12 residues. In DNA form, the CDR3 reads TGTGCCTGCAGCTTAGGTATCCACGAGCAGTACTTC. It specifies CACSLGIHEQYF.

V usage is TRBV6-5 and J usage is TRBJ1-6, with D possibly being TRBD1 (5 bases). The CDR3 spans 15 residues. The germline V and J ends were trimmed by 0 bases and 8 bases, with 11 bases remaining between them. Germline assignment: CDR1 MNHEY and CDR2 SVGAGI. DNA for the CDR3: TGTGCCAGCAGTTACTCGGGCAGGGTTTATTCACCCCTCCACTTT. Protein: CASSYSGRVYSPLHF.

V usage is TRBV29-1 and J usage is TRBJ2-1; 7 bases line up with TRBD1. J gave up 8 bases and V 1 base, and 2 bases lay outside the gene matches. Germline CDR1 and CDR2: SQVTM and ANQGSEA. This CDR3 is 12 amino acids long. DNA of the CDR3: TGCAGCGTTGAAGGGGACAGCGATGAGCAGTTCTTC. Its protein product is CSVEGDSDEQFF.

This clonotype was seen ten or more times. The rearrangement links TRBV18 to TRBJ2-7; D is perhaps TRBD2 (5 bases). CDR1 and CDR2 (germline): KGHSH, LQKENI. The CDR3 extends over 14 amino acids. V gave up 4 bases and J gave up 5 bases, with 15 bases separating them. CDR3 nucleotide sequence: TGTGCCAGCTCACTTCTCGAGGGTCGCAACGAGCAGTACTTC. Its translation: CASSLLEGRNEQYF.

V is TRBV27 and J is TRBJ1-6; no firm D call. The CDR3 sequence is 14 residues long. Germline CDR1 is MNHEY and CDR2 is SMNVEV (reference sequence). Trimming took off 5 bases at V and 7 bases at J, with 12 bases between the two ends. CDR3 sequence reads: CASSLRSENSPLHF. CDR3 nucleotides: TGTGCCAGCAGTCTCCGCTCCGAAAATTCACCCCTCCACTTT.

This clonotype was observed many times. The CDR3 region has the DNA TGTGCCAGTAGTGGCTACCAAGATGGGGGGCGCGAGTTTAACTATGGCTACACCTTC. Its translation is CASSGYQDGGREFNYGYTF. The V and J genes are TRBV19 and TRBJ1-2; weak D call: TRBD1 (6 bases). This CDR3 is 19 amino acids long. Trimming took off 5 bases at V and 1 base at J, with 26 bases between the two ends. From germline, CDR1 is LNHDA and CDR2 SQIVND (reference sequence).

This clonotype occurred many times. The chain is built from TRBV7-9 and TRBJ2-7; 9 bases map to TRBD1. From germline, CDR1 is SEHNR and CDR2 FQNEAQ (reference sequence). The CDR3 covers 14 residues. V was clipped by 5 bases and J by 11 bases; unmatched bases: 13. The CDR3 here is CASSPQGKQGAKYF. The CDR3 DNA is TGTGCCAGCAGCCCCCAGGGCAAACAGGGGGCGAAGTACTTC.

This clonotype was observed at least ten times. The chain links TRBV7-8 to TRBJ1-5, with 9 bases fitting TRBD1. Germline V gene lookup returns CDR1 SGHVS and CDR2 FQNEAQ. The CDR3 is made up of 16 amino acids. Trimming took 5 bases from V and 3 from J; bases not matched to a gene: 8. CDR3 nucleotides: TGTGCCAGCAGCACCGGGGGGACAGGGTACAATCAGCCCCAGCATTTT. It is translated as CASSTGGTGYNQPQHF.

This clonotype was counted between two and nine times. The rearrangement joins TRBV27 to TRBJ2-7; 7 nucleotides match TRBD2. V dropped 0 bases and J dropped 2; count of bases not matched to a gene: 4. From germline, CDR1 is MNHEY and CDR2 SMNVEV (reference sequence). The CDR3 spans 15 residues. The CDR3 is CASSLSSGAPYEQYF. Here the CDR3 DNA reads TGTGCCAGCAGTTTATCGAGCGGGGCCCCCTACGAGCAGTACTTC.

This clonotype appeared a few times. CDR3 DNA sequence: TGTGCCAGCAGCCCTCCGTCCCATTCACCCCTCCACTTT. Translation gives CASSPPSHSPLHF. The chain is built from TRBV7-9 and TRBJ1-6; D is undetermined. V gave up 5 bases and J gave up 8 bases, with 10 bases separating them. The CDR3 has 13 amino acids. Germline loops: CDR1 SEHNR, CDR2 FQNEAQ (reference sequence).

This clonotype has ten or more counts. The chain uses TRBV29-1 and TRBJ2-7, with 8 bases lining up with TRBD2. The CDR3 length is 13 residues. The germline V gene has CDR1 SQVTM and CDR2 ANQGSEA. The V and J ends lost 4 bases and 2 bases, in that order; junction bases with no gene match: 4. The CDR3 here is CSVGRGRTYEQYF. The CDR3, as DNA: TGCAGCGTTGGGCGCGGGAGGACCTACGAGCAGTACTTC.

The CDR3 loop is CASSLDSSGMSLAKNIQYF. CDR3 DNA sequence: TGTGCCAGCAGTTTAGATTCTAGCGGGATGAGCTTAGCCAAAAACATTCAGTACTTC. The genes are TRBV28 and TRBJ2-4, with TRBD2 matching over 9 bases. This CDR3 spans 19 amino acids. V was pared by 2 bases and J by 0 bases, with 11 bases of the junction left unmatched. Germline-derived CDR1 and CDR2 are MDHEN and SYDVKM.

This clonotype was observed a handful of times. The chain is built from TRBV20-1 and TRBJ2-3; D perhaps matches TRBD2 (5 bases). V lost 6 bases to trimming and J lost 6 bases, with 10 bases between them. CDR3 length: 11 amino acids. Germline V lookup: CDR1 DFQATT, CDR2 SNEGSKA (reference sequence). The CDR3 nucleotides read TGCAGTGCGCAGAGGGCGGATACGCAGTATTTT. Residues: CSAQRADTQYF.

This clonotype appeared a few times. The CDR3 nucleotides are TGCAGCGTTGGGGCAGGGGGCGTTAACACCGGGGAGCTGTTTTTT. It codes for CSVGAGGVNTGELFF. The genes are TRBV29-1 and TRBJ2-2; 8 bases map to TRBD1. The trim removed 4 bases at V and 2 bases at J, leaving 6 bases unmatched. The CDR3 has 15 amino acids. Per the germline V gene, CDR1 is SQVTM and CDR2 is ANQGSEA.